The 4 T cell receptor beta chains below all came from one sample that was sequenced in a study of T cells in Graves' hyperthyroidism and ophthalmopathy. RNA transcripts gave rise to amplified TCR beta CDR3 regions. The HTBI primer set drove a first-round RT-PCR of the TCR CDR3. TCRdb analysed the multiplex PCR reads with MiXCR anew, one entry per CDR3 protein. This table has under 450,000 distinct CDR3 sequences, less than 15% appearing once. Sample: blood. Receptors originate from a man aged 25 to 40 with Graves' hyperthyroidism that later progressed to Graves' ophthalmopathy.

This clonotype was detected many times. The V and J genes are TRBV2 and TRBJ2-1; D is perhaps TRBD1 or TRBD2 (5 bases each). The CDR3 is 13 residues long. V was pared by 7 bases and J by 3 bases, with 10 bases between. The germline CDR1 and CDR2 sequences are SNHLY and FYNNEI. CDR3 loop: CASIPGLYNEQFF. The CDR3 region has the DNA TGTGCCAGCATTCCGGGGCTCTACAATGAGCAGTTCTTC.

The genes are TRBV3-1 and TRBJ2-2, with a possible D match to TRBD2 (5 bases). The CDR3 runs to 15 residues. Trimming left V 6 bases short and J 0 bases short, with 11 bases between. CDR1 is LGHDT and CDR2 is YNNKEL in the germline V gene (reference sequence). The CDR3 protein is CASSFLGTNTGELFF. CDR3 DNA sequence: TGTGCCAGCAGTTTCCTCGGGACGAACACCGGGGAGCTGTTTTTT.

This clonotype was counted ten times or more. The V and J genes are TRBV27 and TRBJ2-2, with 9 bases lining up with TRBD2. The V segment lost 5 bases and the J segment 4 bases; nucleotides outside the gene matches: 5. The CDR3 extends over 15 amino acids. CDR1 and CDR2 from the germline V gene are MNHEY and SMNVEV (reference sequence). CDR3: CASSPGTSITGELFF. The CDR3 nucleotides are TGTGCCAGCAGTCCCGGGACTAGCATCACCGGGGAGCTGTTTTTT.

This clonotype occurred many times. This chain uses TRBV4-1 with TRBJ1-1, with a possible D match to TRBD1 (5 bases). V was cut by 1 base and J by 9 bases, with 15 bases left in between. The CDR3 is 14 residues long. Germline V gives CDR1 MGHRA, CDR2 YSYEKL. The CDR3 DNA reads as TGCGCCAGCAGCCAAGCACCGGAGGGACCCCAAGCTTTCTTT. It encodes CASSQAPEGPQAFF.